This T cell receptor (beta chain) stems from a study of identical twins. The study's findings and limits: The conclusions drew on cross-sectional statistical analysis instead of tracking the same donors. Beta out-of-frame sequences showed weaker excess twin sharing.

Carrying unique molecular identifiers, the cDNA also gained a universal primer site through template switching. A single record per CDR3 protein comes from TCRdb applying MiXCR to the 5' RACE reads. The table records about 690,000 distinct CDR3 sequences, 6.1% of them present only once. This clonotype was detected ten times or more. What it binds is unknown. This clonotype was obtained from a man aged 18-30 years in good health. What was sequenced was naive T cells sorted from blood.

The CDR3 spells CASSKGAAGDTQYF. In DNA, the CDR3 is TGTGCCAGCAGTAAGGGCGCTGCGGGAGATACGCAGTATTTT. This chain links TRBV7-9 with TRBJ2-3; possibly TRBD2 for D (5 bases). Germline V gene lookup returns CDR1 SEHNR and CDR2 FQNEAQ (reference sequence). V shed 6 bases and J shed 5 bases, with 15 bases lying between them. This CDR3 spans 14 amino acids.